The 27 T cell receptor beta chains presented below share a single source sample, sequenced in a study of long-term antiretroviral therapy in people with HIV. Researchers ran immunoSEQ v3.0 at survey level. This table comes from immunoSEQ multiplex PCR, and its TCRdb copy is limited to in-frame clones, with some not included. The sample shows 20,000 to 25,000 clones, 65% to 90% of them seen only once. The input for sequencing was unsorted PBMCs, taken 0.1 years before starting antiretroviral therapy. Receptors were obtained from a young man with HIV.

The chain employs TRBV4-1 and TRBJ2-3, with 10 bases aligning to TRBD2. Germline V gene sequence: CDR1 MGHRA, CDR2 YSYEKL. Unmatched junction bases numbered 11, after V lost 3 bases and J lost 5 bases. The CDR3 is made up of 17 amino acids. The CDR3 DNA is TGCGCCAGCAGCCACGTCCCAACTAGCGGGAAAGAAGATACGCAGTATTTT. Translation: CASSHVPTSGKEDTQYF.

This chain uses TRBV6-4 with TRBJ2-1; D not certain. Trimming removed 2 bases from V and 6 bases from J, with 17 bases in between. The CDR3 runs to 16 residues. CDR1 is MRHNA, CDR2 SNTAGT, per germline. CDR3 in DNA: TGTGCCAGCAGTGACACGGCTTCCCGCCACTCCAATGAGCAGTTCTTC. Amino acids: CASSDTASRHSNEQFF.

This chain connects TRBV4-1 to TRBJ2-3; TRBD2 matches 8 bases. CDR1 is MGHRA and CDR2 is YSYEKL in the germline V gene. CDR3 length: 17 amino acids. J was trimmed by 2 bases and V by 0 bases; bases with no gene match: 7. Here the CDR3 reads CASSQDKREQLTDTQYF. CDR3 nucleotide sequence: TGCGCCAGCAGCCAAGATAAGCGGGAGCAACTCACAGATACGCAGTATTTT.

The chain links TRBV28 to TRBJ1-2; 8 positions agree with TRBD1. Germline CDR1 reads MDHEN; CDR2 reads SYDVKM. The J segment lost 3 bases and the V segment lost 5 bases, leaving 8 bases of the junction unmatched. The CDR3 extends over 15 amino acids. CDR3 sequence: CASSPRGQGHYGYTF. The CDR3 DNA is TGTGCCAGCAGTCCTCGTGGACAGGGACACTATGGCTACACCTTC.

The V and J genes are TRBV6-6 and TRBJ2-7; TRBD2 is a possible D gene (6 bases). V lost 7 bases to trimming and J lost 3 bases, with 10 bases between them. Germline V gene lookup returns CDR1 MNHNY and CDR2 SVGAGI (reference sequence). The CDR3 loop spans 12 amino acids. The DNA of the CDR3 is TGTGCCAGCACCGGGGAGGACTACGAGCAGTACTTC. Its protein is CASTGEDYEQYF.

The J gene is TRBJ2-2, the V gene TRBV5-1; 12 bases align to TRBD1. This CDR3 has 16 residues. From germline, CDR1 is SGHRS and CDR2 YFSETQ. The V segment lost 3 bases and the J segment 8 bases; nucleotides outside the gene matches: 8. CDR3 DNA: TGCGCCAGCAGCTCCCTGGGACAGGGGGCTACTGGGGAGCTGTTTTTT. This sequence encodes CASSSLGQGATGELFF.

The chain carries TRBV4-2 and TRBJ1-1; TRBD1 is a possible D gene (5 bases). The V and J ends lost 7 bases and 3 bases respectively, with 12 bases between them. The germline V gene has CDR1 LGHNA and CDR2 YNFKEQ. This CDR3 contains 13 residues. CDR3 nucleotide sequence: TGTGCCAGCACCCCAGGGAGGGACACTGAAGCTTTCTTT. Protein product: CASTPGRDTEAFF.

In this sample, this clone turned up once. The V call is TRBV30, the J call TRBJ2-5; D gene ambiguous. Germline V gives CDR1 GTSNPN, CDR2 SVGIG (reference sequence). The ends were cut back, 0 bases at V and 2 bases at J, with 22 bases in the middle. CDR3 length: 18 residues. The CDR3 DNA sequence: TGTGCCTGGAGTGTACCAGGCCCTCACGGCGTCTTTCAAGAGACCCAGTACTTC. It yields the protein CAWSVPGPHGVFQETQYF.

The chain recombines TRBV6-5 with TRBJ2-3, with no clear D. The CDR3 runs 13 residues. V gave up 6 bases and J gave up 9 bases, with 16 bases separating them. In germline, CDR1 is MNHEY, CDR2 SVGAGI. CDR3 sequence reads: CASRKIDTETQYF. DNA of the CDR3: TGTGCCAGCAGGAAAATCGACACCGAAACGCAGTATTTT.

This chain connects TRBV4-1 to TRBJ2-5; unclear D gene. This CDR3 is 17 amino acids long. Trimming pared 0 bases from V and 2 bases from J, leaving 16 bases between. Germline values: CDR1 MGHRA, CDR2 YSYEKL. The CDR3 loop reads CASSQDEGRRSQETQYF. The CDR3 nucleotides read TGCGCCAGCAGCCAAGATGAAGGGCGGAGATCACAAGAGACCCAGTACTTC.

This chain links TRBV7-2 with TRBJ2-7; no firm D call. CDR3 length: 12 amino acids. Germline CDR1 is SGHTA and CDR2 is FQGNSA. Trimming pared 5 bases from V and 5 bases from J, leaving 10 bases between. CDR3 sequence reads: CASSLRLHEQYF. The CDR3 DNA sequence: TGTGCCAGCAGCCTGCGTTTACACGAGCAGTACTTC.

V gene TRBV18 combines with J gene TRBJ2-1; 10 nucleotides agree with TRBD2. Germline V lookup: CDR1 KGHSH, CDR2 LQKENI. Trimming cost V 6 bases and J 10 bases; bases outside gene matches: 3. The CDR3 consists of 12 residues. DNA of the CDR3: TGTGCCAGCTCCTTACTAGCGGGAGAGCAGTTCTTC. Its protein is CASSLLAGEQFF.

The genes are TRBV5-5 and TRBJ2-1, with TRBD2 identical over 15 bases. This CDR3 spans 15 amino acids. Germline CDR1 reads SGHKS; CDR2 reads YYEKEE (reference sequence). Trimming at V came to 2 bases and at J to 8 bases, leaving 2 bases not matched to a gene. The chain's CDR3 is CASSLRTSGGDEQFF. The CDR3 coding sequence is TGTGCCAGCAGCTTACGGACTAGCGGGGGGGATGAGCAGTTCTTC.

This CDR3 is CASSPPGQGASPYGYTF. The CDR3 nucleotides read TGTGCCAGCAGTCCCCCGGGACAGGGGGCCTCACCCTATGGCTACACCTTC. The J gene is TRBJ1-2, the V gene TRBV2; 12 nucleotides agree with TRBD1. Germline CDR1 SNHLY, CDR2 FYNNEI. J lost 4 bases, V lost 5 bases, and 11 bases had no gene match. The CDR3 spans 17 residues.

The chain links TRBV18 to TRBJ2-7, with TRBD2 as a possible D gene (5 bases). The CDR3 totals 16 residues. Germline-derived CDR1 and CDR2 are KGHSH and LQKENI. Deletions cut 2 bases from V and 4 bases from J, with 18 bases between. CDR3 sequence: CASSPGGRNTGYEQYF. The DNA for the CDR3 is TGTGCCAGCTCACCAGGAGGACGGAATACTGGGTACGAGCAGTACTTC.

CDR3 region: CASSPSGGGTGELFF. As DNA, the CDR3 is TGTGCCAGCAGCCCTAGCGGGGGAGGGACCGGGGAGCTGTTTTTT. The V and J genes are TRBV7-3 and TRBJ2-2; the match to TRBD2 covers 10 bases. Germline-derived CDR1 and CDR2 are SGHTA and FQGTGA. J lost 5 bases, V lost 5 bases, and 5 bases had no gene match. The CDR3 consists of 15 residues.

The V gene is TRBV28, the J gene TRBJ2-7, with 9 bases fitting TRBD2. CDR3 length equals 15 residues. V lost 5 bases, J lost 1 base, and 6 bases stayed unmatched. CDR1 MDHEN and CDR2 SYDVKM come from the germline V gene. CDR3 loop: CASSLPSGGSYEQYF. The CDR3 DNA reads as TGTGCCAGCAGTCTCCCCAGCGGGGGGTCCTACGAGCAGTACTTC. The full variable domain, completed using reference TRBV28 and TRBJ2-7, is DVKVTQSSRYLVKRTGEKVFLECVQDMDHENMFWYRQDPGLGLRLIYFSYDVKMKEKGDIPEGYSVSREKKERFSLILESASTNQTSMYLCASSLPSGGSYEQYFGPGTRLTVT.

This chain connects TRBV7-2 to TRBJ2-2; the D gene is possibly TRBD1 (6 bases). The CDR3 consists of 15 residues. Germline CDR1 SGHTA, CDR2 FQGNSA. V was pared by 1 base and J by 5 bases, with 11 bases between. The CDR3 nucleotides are TGTGCCAGCAGCTTAGTGGGGGCTCAAACCGGGGAGCTGTTTTTT. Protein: CASSLVGAQTGELFF. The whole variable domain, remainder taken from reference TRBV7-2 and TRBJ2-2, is GAGVSQSPSNKVTEKGKDVELRCDPISGHTALYWYRQSLGQGLEFLIYFQGNSAPDKSGLPSDRFSAERTGGSVSTLTIQRTQQEDSAVYLCASSLVGAQTGELFFGEGSRLTVL.

This CDR3 reads CASSELKGYNYGYTF. The CDR3 nucleotides read TGTGCCAGCAGTGAATTGAAAGGGTATAACTATGGCTACACCTTC. V is TRBV6-1 and J is TRBJ1-2; D unclear. This CDR3 has 15 residues. Germline lookup yields CDR1 MNHNS and CDR2 SASEGT. V lost 2 bases, J lost 1 base, and 11 bases lay in between.

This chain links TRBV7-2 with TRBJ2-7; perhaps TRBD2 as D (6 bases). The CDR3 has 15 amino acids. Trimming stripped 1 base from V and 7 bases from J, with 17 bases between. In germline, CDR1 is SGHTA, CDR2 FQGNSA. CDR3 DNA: TGTGCCAGCAGCTTAGGTTGGCAGGGAGGTAGGGAGCAGTACTTC. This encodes CASSLGWQGGREQYF.

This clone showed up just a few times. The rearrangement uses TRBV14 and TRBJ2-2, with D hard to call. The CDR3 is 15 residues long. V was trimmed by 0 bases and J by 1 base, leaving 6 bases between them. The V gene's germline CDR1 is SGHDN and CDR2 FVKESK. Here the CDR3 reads CASSQDWENTGELFF. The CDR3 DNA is TGTGCCAGCAGCCAAGACTGGGAGAACACCGGGGAGCTGTTTTTT.

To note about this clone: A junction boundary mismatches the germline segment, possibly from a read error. The CDR3 coding sequence is TGTGCCAGCAGCTTCCGACAGGGCTATGGCTACACCTTC. Translated: CASSFRQGYGYTF. The chain joins TRBV5-1 to TRBJ1-2; the match to TRBD1 covers 7 bases. Germline V gene sequence: CDR1 SGHRS, CDR2 YFSETQ. CDR3 length: 13 residues.

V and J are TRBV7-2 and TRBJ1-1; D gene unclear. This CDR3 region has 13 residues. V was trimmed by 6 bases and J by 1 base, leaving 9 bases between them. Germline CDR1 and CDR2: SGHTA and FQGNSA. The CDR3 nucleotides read TGTGCCAGCAGACCAAATTCGAACACTGAAGCTTTCTTT. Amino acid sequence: CASRPNSNTEAFF.

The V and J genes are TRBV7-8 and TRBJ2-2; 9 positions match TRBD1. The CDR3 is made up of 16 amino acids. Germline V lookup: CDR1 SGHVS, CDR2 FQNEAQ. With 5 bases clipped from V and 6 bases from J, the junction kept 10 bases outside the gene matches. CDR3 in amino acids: CASSQGQGGVPGELFF. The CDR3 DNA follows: TGTGCCAGCAGCCAGGGACAGGGTGGGGTTCCCGGGGAGCTGTTTTTT.

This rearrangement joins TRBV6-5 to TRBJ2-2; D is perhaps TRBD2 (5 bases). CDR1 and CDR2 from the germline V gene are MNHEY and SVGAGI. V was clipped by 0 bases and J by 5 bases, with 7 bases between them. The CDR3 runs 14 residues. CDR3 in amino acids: CASSYSRGTGELFF. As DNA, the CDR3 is TGTGCCAGCAGTTACTCACGCGGGACCGGGGAGCTGTTTTTT.

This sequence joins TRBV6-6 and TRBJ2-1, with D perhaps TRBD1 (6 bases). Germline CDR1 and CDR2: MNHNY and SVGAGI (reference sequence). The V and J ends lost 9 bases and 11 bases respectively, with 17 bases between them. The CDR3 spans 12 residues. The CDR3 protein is CASTYVRDKQFF. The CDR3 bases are TGTGCCAGTACCTACGTCCGGGACAAGCAGTTCTTC.

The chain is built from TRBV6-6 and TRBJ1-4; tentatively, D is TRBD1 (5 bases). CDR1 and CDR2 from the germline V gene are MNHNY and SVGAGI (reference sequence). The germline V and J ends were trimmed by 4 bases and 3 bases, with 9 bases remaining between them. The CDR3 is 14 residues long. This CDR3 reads CASSLGGANEKLFF. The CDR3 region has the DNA TGTGCCAGCAGTTTAGGAGGGGCTAATGAAAAACTGTTTTTT.